This entry features one TCR beta chain sequence. Its antigen remains unknown. All patients experienced relapse after autologous stem cell transplantation, and brentuximab vedotin exposure was variable. TCRdb's table, derived via immunoSEQ multiplex PCR, lists solely in-frame clones and lacks some. The table has around 96,000 clones, approximately 80% seen once; the top ten hold 9% to 15%. These data are taken from a study of PD-1 blockade in classical Hodgkin lymphoma. Overall study results and limits: Baseline TCR diversity was reportedly lower in newly diagnosed patients than healthy donors. Lower baseline TCR diversity marked trial partial responders and progressors. Patients were excluded if nivolumab began under 1 year after ASCT (the autologous transplant).

V trimming: 1 base; J trimming: 6 bases; junction bases outside the gene matches: 6. Germline V CDR1 and CDR2: SGHKS, YYEKEE (reference sequence). There are 15 residues in the CDR3. This clonotype was sampled from a human donor with classical Hodgkin lymphoma. This rearrangement joins TRBV5-5 to TRBJ1-2; 10 bases match TRBD1. Material: peripheral blood mononuclear cells (PBMCs), obtained at baseline. The CDR3 DNA reads TGTGCCAGCAGCTTGTTTGGCGGGACAGGGGATGGCTACACCTTC. This encodes CASSLFGGTGDGYTF.